Below, one TCR beta chain is given with its context. Its antigen is unknown. These data originate in a study of T cells after yellow fever vaccination. Each CDR3 protein is one row after TCRdb ran MiXCR on the 5' RACE reads. The table includes 300,000 to 400,000 distinct CDR3 sequences, 9.5% to 12% detected once. Study-wide findings and caveats: The study noted that FACS-sorted repertoires could contain abundant clonotypes contaminating from the bulk population. Researchers report a weaker secondary response that nonetheless peaked faster, day 5 versus 15.

Sequences were derived from CD4+ T cells sorted from PBMCs, sampled 45 days after the yellow fever booster vaccination. This TCR came from a man between 18 and 35 years old who received the YFV17D yellow fever vaccine.

The CDR3 here is CASTTPGANVLTF. CDR3 coding DNA: TGTGCCAGCACTACCCCCGGGGCCAACGTCCTGACTTTC. This chain connects TRBV7-2 to TRBJ2-6; unclear D gene. In germline, CDR1 is SGHTA, CDR2 FQGNSA. Deletions cut 7 bases from V and 4 bases from J, with 8 bases between. The length of the CDR3 is 13 residues.